One and the same sample provided the 10 T cell receptor beta chains below, sequenced in a study of blood T cell repertoires in COVID-19. Only in-frame clones appear in the TCRdb table, and some are missing; sequencing was by immunoSEQ multiplex PCR. The sample records 250,000 to 400,000 clones, around 86% being singletons. The material sequenced was PBMCs or T cells enriched from blood (not recorded which). The receptors here all came from a man in his 60s who had recovered from COVID-19.

The chain uses TRBV5-1 and TRBJ1-1, with a tentative D call TRBD1 (5 bases). V shed 0 bases and J shed 6 bases, with 9 bases lying between them. The CDR3 has 13 amino acids. Germline CDR1 reads SGHRS; CDR2 reads YFSETQ. The CDR3 DNA is TGCGCCAGCAGCTTGGAGCGGGGGGCTGAAGCTTTCTTT. This gives the protein CASSLERGAEAFF. Supplemented by reference TRBV5-1 and TRBJ1-1, the full variable domain reads KAGVTQTPRYLIKTRGQQVTLSCSPISGHRSVSWYQQTPGQGLQFLFEYFSETQRNKGNFPGRFSGRQFSNSRSEMNVSTLELGDSALYLCASSLERGAEAFFGQGTRLTVV.

The rearrangement uses TRBV18 and TRBJ1-2, with D possibly being TRBD1 (6 bases). The CDR3 has 15 amino acids. Germline assignment: CDR1 KGHSH and CDR2 LQKENI. The ends were cut back, 2 bases at V and 4 bases at J, with 14 bases in the middle. In DNA form, the CDR3 reads TGTGCCAGCTCACCATCTGACAGGCCCCTCTATGGCTACACCTTC. Amino acids: CASSPSDRPLYGYTF.

J is TRBJ2-2 and V is TRBV20-1; 16 bases line up with TRBD2. Germline assignment: CDR1 DFQATT and CDR2 SNEGSKA (reference sequence). The V segment lost 3 bases and the J segment 1 base; nucleotides outside the gene matches: 5. CDR3 length: 18 residues. The chain's CDR3 is CSASRGTSGRENTGELFF. In DNA, the CDR3 is TGCAGTGCTAGTAGAGGGACTAGCGGGAGGGAGAACACCGGGGAGCTGTTTTTT.

This clone was seen many times. The chain is built from TRBV5-1 and TRBJ2-7, with 7 nucleotides matching TRBD2. Germline CDR1 reads SGHRS; CDR2 reads YFSETQ. The CDR3 has 13 residues. The trim removed 5 bases at V and 2 bases at J, leaving 4 bases unmatched. CDR3 in amino acids: CASRLAETYEQYF. For the CDR3, the DNA is TGCGCCAGCAGGCTAGCGGAAACCTACGAGCAGTACTTC.

The chain has TRBV9 and TRBJ2-7, with a possible D match to TRBD1 (5 bases). Germline-derived CDR1 and CDR2 are SGDLS and YYNGEE. V was trimmed by 2 bases and J by 2 bases, leaving 11 bases between them. The length of the CDR3 is 14 residues. DNA of the CDR3: TGTGCCAGCAGCGTTACAGGAGACCCCTACGAGCAGTACTTC. Encoded protein: CASSVTGDPYEQYF.

The chain recombines TRBV7-9 with TRBJ1-5; 9 bases match TRBD1. Germline loops: CDR1 SEHNR, CDR2 FQNEAQ (reference sequence). V was pared by 3 bases and J by 15 bases, with 6 bases of the junction left unmatched. The CDR3 length is 12 residues. CDR3 coding DNA: TGTGCCAGCAGCTTCGACAGGGGGGTTCGGCATTTT. It codes for CASSFDRGVRHF. Using reference TRBV7-9 and TRBJ1-5 for the parts outside the CDR3, the full variable domain is DTGVSQNPRHKITKRGQNVTFRCDPISEHNRLYWYRQTLGQGPEFLTYFQNEAQLEKSRLLSDRFSAERPKGSFSTLEIQRTEQGDSAMYLCASSFDRGVRHFGDGTRLSIL.

V is TRBV15 and J is TRBJ2-7; possibly TRBD2 for D (6 bases). The V end was cut by 0 bases, the J end by 2 bases, with 8 bases between. Per the germline V gene, CDR1 is LNHNV and CDR2 is YYDKDF (reference sequence). This CDR3 is 14 amino acids long. Written as DNA, the CDR3 is TGTGCCACCAGCAGAGATCGCGGGACCTACGAGCAGTACTTC. Encoded protein: CATSRDRGTYEQYF.

The chain uses TRBV6-2 or TRBV6-3 and TRBJ1-2, with 7 nucleotides matching TRBD1. Germline V lookup: CDR1 MNHEY, CDR2 SVGEGT. With V trimmed by 5 bases and J by 4 bases, 7 bases remained unmatched. The CDR3 extends over 14 amino acids. CDR3 DNA: TGTGCCAGCAGTCCACAGGGGACGGGCTATGGCTACACCTTC. Translated, it gives CASSPQGTGYGYTF.

V gene TRBV27 combines with J gene TRBJ2-7, with D possibly TRBD1 on 5 matching bases. Per germline, CDR1 MNHEY and CDR2 SMNVEV (reference sequence). Trimming took 3 bases from V and 2 from J, leaving 17 bases between them. The CDR3 extends over 16 amino acids. The CDR3, as DNA: TGTGCCAGCAGTTTTATCCCCCCGACAGCGCCCTACGAGCAGTACTTC. Translating it yields CASSFIPPTAPYEQYF.

This sequence joins TRBV10-1 and TRBJ2-3; 12 nucleotides align to TRBD2. Germline lookup yields CDR1 WNHNN and CDR2 SYGVQD (reference sequence). The CDR3 loop spans 15 amino acids. With V trimmed by 4 bases and J by 3 bases, 2 bases remained unmatched. The CDR3 region has the DNA TGCGCCAGCAGTGGGGGGACTAGCGGGACAGATACGCAGTATTTT. Translating it yields CASSGGTSGTDTQYF.